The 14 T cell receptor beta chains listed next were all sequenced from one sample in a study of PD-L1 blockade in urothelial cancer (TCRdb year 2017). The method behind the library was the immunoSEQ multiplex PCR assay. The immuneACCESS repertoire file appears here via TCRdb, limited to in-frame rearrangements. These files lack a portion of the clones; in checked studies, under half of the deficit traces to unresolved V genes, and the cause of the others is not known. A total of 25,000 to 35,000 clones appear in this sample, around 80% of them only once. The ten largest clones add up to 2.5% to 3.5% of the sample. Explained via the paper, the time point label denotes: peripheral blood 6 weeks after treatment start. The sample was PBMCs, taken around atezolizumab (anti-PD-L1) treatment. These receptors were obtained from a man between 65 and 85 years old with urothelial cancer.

The CDR3 is CASSPIGLAGGGQFF. CDR3 DNA sequence: TGTGCCAGCAGTCCCATAGGACTAGCGGGAGGAGGGCAGTTCTTC. The chain employs TRBV6-1 and TRBJ2-1, with 14 positions matching TRBD2. This CDR3 region has 15 residues. Trimming took 5 bases from V and 12 from J; bases not matched to a gene: 9. The V gene's germline CDR1 is MNHNS and CDR2 SASEGT.

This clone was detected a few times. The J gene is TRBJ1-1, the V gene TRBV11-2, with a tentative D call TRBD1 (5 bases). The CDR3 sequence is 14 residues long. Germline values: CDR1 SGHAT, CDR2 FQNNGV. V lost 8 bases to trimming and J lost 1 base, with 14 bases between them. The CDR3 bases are TGTGCCAGCGGTGGGATGGGGGGGAACACTGAAGCTTTCTTT. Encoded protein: CASGGMGGNTEAFF.

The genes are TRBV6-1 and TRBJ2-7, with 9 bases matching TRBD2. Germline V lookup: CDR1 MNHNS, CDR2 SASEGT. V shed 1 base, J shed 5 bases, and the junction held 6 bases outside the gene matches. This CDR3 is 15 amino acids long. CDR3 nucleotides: TGTGCCAGCAGTGAAGGGGGTAGCGGGGGTAACGAGCAGTACTTC. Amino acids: CASSEGGSGGNEQYF.

The CDR3 DNA follows: TGTGCCAGTAGCATTGACAGTAGCAATCAGCCCCAGCATTTT. This gives the protein CASSIDSSNQPQHF. The rearrangement links TRBV19 to TRBJ1-5; D perhaps matches TRBD1 (5 bases). In germline, CDR1 is LNHDA, CDR2 SQIVND (reference sequence). V lost 6 bases and J lost 0, with 9 bases in between. The CDR3 length is 14 residues.

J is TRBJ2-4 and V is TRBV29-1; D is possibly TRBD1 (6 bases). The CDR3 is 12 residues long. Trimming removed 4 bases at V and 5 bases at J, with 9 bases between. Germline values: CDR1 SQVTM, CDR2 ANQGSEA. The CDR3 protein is CSVGAGENIQYF. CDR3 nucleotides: TGCAGCGTTGGAGCAGGGGAAAACATTCAGTACTTC. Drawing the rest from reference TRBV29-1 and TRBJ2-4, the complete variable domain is SAVISQKPSRDICQRGTSLTIQCQVDSQVTMMFWYRQQPGQSLTLIATANQGSEATYESGFVIDKFPISRPNLTFSTLTVSNMSPEDSSIYLCSVGAGENIQYFGAGTRLSVL.

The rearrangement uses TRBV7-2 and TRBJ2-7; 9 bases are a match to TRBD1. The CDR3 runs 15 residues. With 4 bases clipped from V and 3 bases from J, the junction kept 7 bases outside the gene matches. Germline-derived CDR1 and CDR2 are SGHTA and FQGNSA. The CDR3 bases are TGTGCCAGCAGCTCACGAGGGACAGGGCTCTACGAGCAGTACTTC. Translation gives CASSSRGTGLYEQYF.

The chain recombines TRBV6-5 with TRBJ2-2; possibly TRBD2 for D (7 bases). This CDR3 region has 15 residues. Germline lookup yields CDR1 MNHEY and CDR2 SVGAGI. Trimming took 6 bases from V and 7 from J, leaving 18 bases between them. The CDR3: CASSLERGGYGELFF. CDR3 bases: TGTGCCAGCAGCCTCGAGAGGGGGGGCTACGGGGAGCTGTTTTTT.

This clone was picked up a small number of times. The CDR3 region is CASGTGNTEAFF. DNA for the CDR3: TGTGCCAGCGGAACAGGGAACACTGAAGCTTTCTTT. The chain has TRBV2 and TRBJ1-1; maybe TRBD1 (5 bases). The V end lost 8 bases, the J end lost 1 base, and 8 bases lay between the germline ends. Germline V gene sequence: CDR1 SNHLY, CDR2 FYNNEI. The CDR3 runs to 12 residues.

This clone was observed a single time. The CDR3 nucleotides are TGTGCCAGCAGCACTTCAGAGACCCAGTACTTC. The encoded protein is CASSTSETQYF. The chain links TRBV11-2 to TRBJ2-5; no clear D. Trimming removed 5 bases at V and 4 bases at J, with 5 bases between. This CDR3 comprises 11 residues. CDR1 and CDR2 from the germline V gene are SGHAT and FQNNGV.

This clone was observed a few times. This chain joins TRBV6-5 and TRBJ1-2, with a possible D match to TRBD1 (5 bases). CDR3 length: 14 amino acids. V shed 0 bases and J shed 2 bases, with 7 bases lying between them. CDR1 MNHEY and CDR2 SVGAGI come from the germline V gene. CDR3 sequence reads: CASSYSGGNYGYTF. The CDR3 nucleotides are TGTGCCAGCAGTTACTCCGGGGGGAACTATGGCTACACCTTC.

CDR3 loop: CASSIGTLGSGNTIYF. Here the CDR3 DNA reads TGTGCCAGCAGCATCGGGACACTGGGATCTGGAAACACCATATATTTT. V and J are TRBV7-8 and TRBJ1-3; D is perhaps TRBD1 (6 bases). Germline V CDR1 and CDR2: SGHVS, FQNEAQ. The V gene lost 5 bases and the J gene lost 1 base, with 15 bases spanning the gap. The CDR3 runs to 16 residues.

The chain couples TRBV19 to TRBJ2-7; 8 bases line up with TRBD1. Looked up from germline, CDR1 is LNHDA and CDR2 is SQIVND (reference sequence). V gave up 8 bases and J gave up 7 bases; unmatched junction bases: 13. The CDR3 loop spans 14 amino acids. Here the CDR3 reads CASAEGQGLWEQYF. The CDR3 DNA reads TGTGCCAGTGCTGAAGGACAGGGATTGTGGGAGCAGTACTTC.

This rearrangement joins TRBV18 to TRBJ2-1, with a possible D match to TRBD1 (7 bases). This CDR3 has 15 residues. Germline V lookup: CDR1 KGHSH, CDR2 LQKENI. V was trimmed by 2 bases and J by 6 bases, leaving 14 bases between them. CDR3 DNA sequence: TGTGCCAGCTCACCAGGGCAGGGGGAGGTCAATGAGCAGTTCTTC. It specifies CASSPGQGEVNEQFF. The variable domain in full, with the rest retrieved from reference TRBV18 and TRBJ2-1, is NAGVMQNPRHLVRRRGQEARLRCSPMKGHSHVYWYRQLPEEGLKFMVYLQKENIIDESGMPKERFSAEFPKEGPSILRIQQVVRGDSAAYFCASSPGQGEVNEQFFGPGTRLTVL.

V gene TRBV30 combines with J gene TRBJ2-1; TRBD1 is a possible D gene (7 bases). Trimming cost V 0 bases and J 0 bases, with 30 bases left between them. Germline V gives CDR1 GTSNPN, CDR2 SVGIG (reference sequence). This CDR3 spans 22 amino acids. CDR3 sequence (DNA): TGTGCCTGGAGTGTTCAAGGGGGGCCCCGGGACAGAGGATTCCCCTCCTACAATGAGCAGTTCTTC. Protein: CAWSVQGGPRDRGFPSYNEQFF.